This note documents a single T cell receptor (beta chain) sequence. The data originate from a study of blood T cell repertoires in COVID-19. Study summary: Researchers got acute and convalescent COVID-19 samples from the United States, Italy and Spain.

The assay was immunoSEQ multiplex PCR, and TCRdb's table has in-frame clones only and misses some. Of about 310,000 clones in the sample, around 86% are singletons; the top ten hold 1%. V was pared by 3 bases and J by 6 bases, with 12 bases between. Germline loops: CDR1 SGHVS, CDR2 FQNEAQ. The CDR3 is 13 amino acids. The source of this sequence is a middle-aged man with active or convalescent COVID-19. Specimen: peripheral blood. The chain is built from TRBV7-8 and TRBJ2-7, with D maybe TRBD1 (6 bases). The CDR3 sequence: CASSLVQGGEQYF. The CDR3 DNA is TGTGCCAGCAGCTTGGTACAGGGTGGCGAGCAGTACTTC.